This TCR beta chain emerged from a study of control samples from healthy donors and cancer patients (dated by TCRdb to about 2020). Comments on this clone: The antigen it recognizes is unknown. No much larger clonotype is one base removed from it; base qualities were not supplied.

The library came from the immunoSEQ multiplex PCR assay. TCRdb re-hosts the immuneACCESS table, in-frame sequences only. Its copies lack some clones; in the studies checked, an unresolved V gene accounts for under half of them, and the cause for the rest is not known. This sample lists roughly 170,000 clones; 93% were detected once. 4.1% of the sample is held by the ten biggest clonotypes. In the germline V gene, CDR1 corresponds to ENHRY and CDR2 to SYGVKD. The CDR3 goes from the cysteine to the phenylalanine over 17 residues. The entry retains the CDR3 DNA only, 51 bases that are in frame from base 1. V and J are trimmed by 3 bases and 3 bases, and the gene matches miss 8 bases of the junction.

The sample was blood. This sequence originates from a woman aged 60-70 years in good health. This sequence uses TRBV10-3 and TRBJ2-2; the junction holds 9 bases that match TRBD1. The CDR3 loop reads CAISDTNRGLDTGELFF. In nucleotide form, the sequence is TGTGCCATCAGTGACACGAACAGGGGGCTAGACACCGGGGAGCTGTTTTTT.